Following are 2 T cell receptor beta chains from one sample sequenced in a study of blood T cell repertoires in COVID-19. Data came from immunoSEQ multiplex PCR; TCRdb stores just in-frame clones and leaves some out. The repertoire includes about 150,000 clones, over 75% of them detected once, and about 5% sits in the top ten. The sequenced material came from peripheral blood. The receptor source for this set is a woman aged 45-65 years with acute or convalescent COVID-19.

This chain connects TRBV25-1 to TRBJ1-2; TRBD1 matches at 7 bases. V lost 2 bases to trimming and J lost 8 bases; unmatched junction nucleotides: 5. Germline CDR1 MGHDK, CDR2 SYGVNS. The CDR3 extends over 13 amino acids. The CDR3 sequence: CASSERQGKGYTF. The CDR3 DNA sequence: TGTGCCAGCAGTGAACGACAGGGAAAGGGCTACACCTTC.

The chain recombines TRBV18 with TRBJ1-2; the D gene is possibly TRBD1 (6 bases). The CDR3 has 15 residues. The germline gives CDR1 KGHSH, CDR2 LQKENI. Trimming left V 3 bases short and J 2 bases short, with 13 bases between. The CDR3 DNA reads as TGTGCCAGCTCACCCGGCAGGGGCAACAACTATGGCTACACCTTC. It encodes CASSPGRGNNYGYTF.